This is a list of T cell receptor beta chains from one sample in a study of cytotoxic CD8 clonotypes in ibrutinib-treated CLL. Assay used: immunoSEQ multiplex PCR; TCRdb lists only in-frame clones, some missing. Seen here are around 130,000 clones, 84% observed once, and the top ten hold 2.5% to 3.5%. The source material was PBMCs, sampled after 24 months of ibrutinib treatment. Source of these receptors: a human donor with chronic lymphocytic leukemia. Each CDR3 is given with its conserved first and last residue. Each record gives: V gene, D gene, J gene, clone size, CDR3 protein, CDR3 DNA. The D gene is left open where the match is weak. Only part of the rows carry a size: once, few, many, or a class if the clone is expanded.

v_call: TRBV6-5; d_call: TRBD1; j_call: TRBJ1-2; clone_size: -; cdr3_aa: CASSYGTRGQSDGYTF; cdr3_nt: TGTGCCAGCAGTTACGGCACTAGGGGGCAATCGGATGGCTACACCTTC
v_call: TRBV11-2; d_call: -; j_call: TRBJ2-4; clone_size: -; cdr3_aa: CASSLQNKQYF; cdr3_nt: TGTGCCAGCAGCCTTCAAAACAAACAGTACTTC
v_call: TRBV5-4; d_call: TRBD1; j_call: TRBJ2-3; clone_size: -; cdr3_aa: CASSPTQGEDTQYF; cdr3_nt: TGTGCCAGCAGCCCGACGCAGGGGGAGGATACGCAGTATTTT
v_call: TRBV9; d_call: TRBD1; j_call: TRBJ2-1; clone_size: few; cdr3_aa: CASSEQGVSYNEQFF; cdr3_nt: TGTGCCAGCAGCGAACAGGGGGTGTCCTACAATGAGCAGTTCTTC
v_call: TRBV5-3; d_call: -; j_call: TRBJ2-1; clone_size: -; cdr3_aa: CARSLEEGPYNEQFF; cdr3_nt: TGTGCCAGAAGCTTGGAAGAAGGCCCGTACAATGAGCAGTTCTTC
v_call: TRBV5-6; d_call: -; j_call: TRBJ1-3; clone_size: -; cdr3_aa: CASSPARPGRGNTIYF; cdr3_nt: TGTGCCAGCAGCCCGGCCCGACCCGGTAGGGGAAACACCATATATTTT
v_call: TRBV5-1; d_call: TRBD1; j_call: TRBJ1-1; clone_size: -; cdr3_aa: CASSRGQARGTEAFF; cdr3_nt: TGCGCCAGCAGCAGAGGACAGGCACGGGGCACTGAAGCTTTCTTT
v_call: TRBV2; d_call: -; j_call: TRBJ1-1; clone_size: few; cdr3_aa: CASSGGQTEAFF; cdr3_nt: TGTGCCAGCAGTGGCGGGCAGACTGAAGCTTTCTTT
v_call: TRBV5-1; d_call: TRBD1; j_call: TRBJ2-2; clone_size: -; cdr3_aa: CASSLNGQGNTGELFF; cdr3_nt: TGCGCCAGCAGCTTGAACGGACAGGGGAACACCGGGGAGCTGTTTTTT
v_call: TRBV6-6; d_call: -; j_call: TRBJ2-3; clone_size: once; cdr3_aa: CASSYSSRTDMQYF; cdr3_nt: TGTGCCAGCAGTTACTCGAGCAGAACCGATATGCAGTATTTT
v_call: TRBV11-2; d_call: -; j_call: TRBJ2-3; clone_size: -; cdr3_aa: CASSLQSGTDTQYF; cdr3_nt: TGTGCCAGCAGCTTACAGTCGGGTACAGATACGCAGTATTTT